These T cell receptor beta chains were read from a single sample in a study of blood T cells in healthy people across ages. A single record per CDR3 protein comes from TCRdb applying MiXCR to the 5' RACE reads. The repertoire consists of over 1,500,000 distinct CDR3 sequences, with 40% to 55% occurring once and the leading ten covering roughly 2%. Sequencing was performed on blood. The receptor set was obtained from a woman aged 40 to 50 in good health. CDR3s include the opening cysteine and the closing phenylalanine or tryptophan. The D gene is left open where the match is weak. Rows give clone size only sometimes, using once, few, many, or a class for an expanded clone.

clone size	D gene	V gene	J gene	CDR3 DNA	CDR3 protein
few	-	TRBV15	TRBJ2-3	TGTGCCACCAGCAGAGCTGCCCGAGGCCCGACAGATACGCAGTATTTT	CATSRAARGPTDTQYF
few	-	TRBV5-1	TRBJ2-1	TGCGCCAGCAGCTTGATCCCACGGGGGGCATACAATGAGCAGTTCTTC	CASSLIPRGAYNEQFF
few	-	TRBV4-3	TRBJ2-6	TGCGCCAGCAGCCAAGAGCGGAGGGGTGCCAACGTCCTGACTTTC	CASSQERRGANVLTF
-	TRBD2	TRBV7-2	TRBJ2-3	TGTGCCAGCAGCTTAGGCCCACTAGCGGGGGGGCCAACGGATACGCAGTATTTT	CASSLGPLAGGPTDTQYF
-	-	TRBV6-5	TRBJ2-3	TGTGCCAGCAGTTACTCGGCTCGGGGGCCCACAGATACGCAGTATTTT	CASSYSARGPTDTQYF
-	-	TRBV5-1	TRBJ2-3	TGCGCCAGCAGCCAACCACCAGAACGTGTGCTCCCCACAGATACGCAGTATTTT	CASSQPPERVLPTDTQYF
-	TRBD2	TRBV24-1	TRBJ2-1	TGTGCCACCAGTGATGCCGGGGGGAGGGAGAACAATGAGCAGTTCTTC	CATSDAGGRENNEQFF
-	-	TRBV9	TRBJ2-7	TGTGCCAGCAGCGTAGTCGACAACCCCTACGAGCAGTACTTC	CASSVVDNPYEQYF
-	-	TRBV27	TRBJ2-7	TGTGCCAGCAGAGACGACGTCTACGAGCAGTACTTC	CASRDDVYEQYF
once	TRBD2	TRBV10-3	TRBJ2-3	TGTGCCATCAGTGAGTCGTCCGGGGGGGCTAGCACAGATACGCAGTATTTT	CAISESSGGASTDTQYF
few	TRBD1	TRBV15	TRBJ1-2	TGTGCCACCGCTCCGGACAGGGAAGTTTGGTATGGCTACACCTTC	CATAPDREVWYGYTF
-	-	TRBV5-5	TRBJ2-5	TGTGCCAGCAGCCCGGACGGAGCCTCGAAAGAGACCCAGTACTTC	CASSPDGASKETQYF
few	TRBD2	TRBV15	TRBJ2-1	TGTGCCACCAGTACGGGGGAGGGGTACAATGAGCAGTTCTTC	CATSTGEGYNEQFF
many	-	TRBV5-1	TRBJ2-7	TGCGCCAGCAGCTTCGATTTGGGGGCCTCCTACGAGCAGTACTTC	CASSFDLGASYEQYF
few	TRBD1	TRBV28	TRBJ2-5	TGTGCCAGCAGTTCTCCCTCGGACAGGGAGAGGGCTCAAGAGACCCAGTACTTC	CASSSPSDRERAQETQYF
few	TRBD2	TRBV6-2/TRBV6-3	TRBJ2-5	TGTGCCAGCAGTCGGCTAAGCGGGGGGCAAGAGACCCAGTACTTC	CASSRLSGGQETQYF
few	-	TRBV28	TRBJ2-5	TGTGCCAGCAGATCAGTACAGGGTCGGGAGACCCAGTACTTC	CASRSVQGRETQYF
-	-	TRBV25-1	TRBJ2-7	TGTGCCAGCAGTGACACCCAGGGAGAGTGGTCCTACGAGCAGTACTTC	CASSDTQGEWSYEQYF
once	TRBD1	TRBV4-3	TRBJ1-2	TGCGCCAGCAGCCAAGATACGGGACAGGGCTATGGCTACACCTTC	CASSQDTGQGYGYTF
few	-	TRBV20-1	TRBJ1-2	TGCAGTGCTAGGGGGGACGGAGGCTATGGCTACACCTTC	CSARGDGGYGYTF
-	-	TRBV20-1	TRBJ2-6	TGCAGTGCTAGGAAAGGGAGCTCTGGGGCCAACGTCCTGACTTTC	CSARKGSSGANVLTF
-	TRBD2	TRBV3-1	TRBJ2-7	TGTGCCAGCAGCCAGGGACTAGCGGGGCTTTCCTACGAGCAGTACTTC	CASSQGLAGLSYEQYF
-	-	TRBV5-1	TRBJ2-1	TGCGCCAGCAGGAGGGGCGTGGTAACAGGGTTTGCAGGCAATGAGCAGTTCTTC	CASRRGVVTGFAGNEQFF
-	-	TRBV24-1	TRBJ2-5	TGTGCCACCAGTGATTGGCAGGGACAAGAGACCCAGTACTTC	CATSDWQGQETQYF
-	TRBD2	TRBV4-2	TRBJ2-7	TGTGCGAGCAGCCAATGGGGGGGGAACGAGCAGTACTTC	CASSQWGGNEQYF
-	TRBD1	TRBV6-1	TRBJ1-4	TGTGCCAGCAGTAGGACAGGGGAAATGGAAAAACTGTTTTTT	CASSRTGEMEKLFF
few	-	TRBV20-1	TRBJ2-7	TGCAGTGCTAGAGATCGGAGGGAAACGGGGAGATACGAGCAGTACTTC	CSARDRRETGRYEQYF
once	TRBD2	TRBV5-1	TRBJ2-3	TGCGCCAGCAGCTGGGCGACTAGCTCAGATACGCAGTATTTT	CASSWATSSDTQYF
once	TRBD2	TRBV4-2	TRBJ2-1	TGTGCCAGCAGCCAAGATCTGGCTAGCGGGGGAGTTAATGAGCAGTTCTTC	CASSQDLASGGVNEQFF
-	TRBD1	TRBV20-1	TRBJ2-3	TGCAGTGCTCCCAATCCGGGACAGTCATCAGATACGCAGTATTTT	CSAPNPGQSSDTQYF
few	-	TRBV7-2	TRBJ2-7	TGTGCCAGCAGCTTAGCGGGGCCCTTCTACGAGCAGTACTTC	CASSLAGPFYEQYF
-	TRBD2	TRBV5-1	TRBJ2-1	TGCGCCAGCAGCTCGACTAGCGGGGGGCTTGGCGGTAAGCAGTTCTTC	CASSSTSGGLGGKQFF
-	TRBD1	TRBV7-8	TRBJ2-7	TGTGCCAGCAGCTCCTACGGGACAGTTTTTGGCCAGTACTTC	CASSSYGTVFGQYF
-	TRBD1	TRBV6-6	TRBJ2-5	TGTGCCAGCAGTTCCCACGCGGGACAGGGGCGAGAGACCCAGTACTTC	CASSSHAGQGRETQYF
-	-	TRBV4-2	TRBJ1-1	TGTGCCAGCAGCCAAGATAACAGGGTTGACACTGAAGCTTTCTTT	CASSQDNRVDTEAFF
-	TRBD1	TRBV27	TRBJ2-4	TGTGCCAGCGGCGATCACCGGGACAGGGCGTACTTC	CASGDHRDRAYF
-	TRBD1	TRBV20-1	TRBJ2-4	TGCAGTGCTAGAGCTGCAGGGGGTGCCAAAAACATTCAGTACTTC	CSARAAGGAKNIQYF
-	TRBD1	TRBV29-1	TRBJ2-5	TGCAGCGTGGACGACAGGGGAATCTACAATGAGCAGTACTTC	CSVDDRGIYNEQYF
-	-	TRBV20-1	TRBJ2-1	TGCAGTGCTAGTGATATTAGGTCGGGCAATGAGCAGTTCTTC	CSASDIRSGNEQFF
-	-	TRBV20-1	TRBJ1-4	TGCAGTGCTAGGAATCTGCAGGGGCAACATCCGGATGAAAAACTGTTTTTT	CSARNLQGQHPDEKLFF
-	-	TRBV25-1	TRBJ2-3	TGTGCCAGCAGTGAAGCACGACGTAAAGATACGCAGTATTTT	CASSEARRKDTQYF
few	TRBD1	TRBV10-3	TRBJ2-6	TGTGCCATCAGTGAGGGACAGGGGCTATTACGTGGGGCCAACGTCCTGACTTTC	CAISEGQGLLRGANVLTF